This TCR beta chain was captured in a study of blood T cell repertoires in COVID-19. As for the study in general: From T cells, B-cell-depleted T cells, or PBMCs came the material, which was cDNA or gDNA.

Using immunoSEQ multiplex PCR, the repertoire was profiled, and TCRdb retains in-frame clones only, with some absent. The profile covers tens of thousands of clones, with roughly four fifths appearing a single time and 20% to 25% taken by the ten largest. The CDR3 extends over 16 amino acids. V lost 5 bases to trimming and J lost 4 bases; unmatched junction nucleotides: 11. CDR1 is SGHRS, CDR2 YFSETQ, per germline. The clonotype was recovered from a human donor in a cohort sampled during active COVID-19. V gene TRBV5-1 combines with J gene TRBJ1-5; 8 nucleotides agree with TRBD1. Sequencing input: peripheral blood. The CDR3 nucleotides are TGCGCCAGCAGTCGATGCAGGGGGCTTGGAAATCAGCCCCAGCATTTT. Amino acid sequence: CASSRCRGLGNQPQHF.